These 26 T cell receptor beta chains were all obtained from the same sample, sequenced in a study of blood T cell repertoires in COVID-19. Sequencing was performed with immunoSEQ multiplex PCR; in TCRdb, only in-frame clones are kept and a portion is missing. The profile shows 130,000 to 150,000 clones, roughly 80% of them singletons. The sequencing input was peripheral blood. The receptors come from a woman older than 75 with acute or convalescent COVID-19.

The rearrangement joins TRBV6-5 to TRBJ1-1, with D possibly being TRBD1 (6 bases). CDR3 length equals 14 residues. Deletions cut 7 bases from V and 4 bases from J, with 16 bases between. Per germline, CDR1 MNHEY and CDR2 SVGAGI. CDR3 coding DNA: TGTGCCAGCAAGATACAGGGTAGTGGCACTGAAGCTTTCTTT. It yields the protein CASKIQGSGTEAFF.

In its sample, this clone was seen many times. The V and J genes are TRBV10-3 and TRBJ1-5, with 10 bases fitting TRBD1. Per germline, CDR1 ENHRY and CDR2 SYGVKD. V dropped 11 bases and J dropped 7; count of bases not matched to a gene: 23. The CDR3 is 18 residues long. The CDR3 sequence: CASRIGGTGATVGQPQHF. CDR3 DNA sequence: TGTGCCTCCCGGATTGGGGGGACAGGGGCCACCGTGGGCCAGCCCCAGCATTTT.

The CDR3 nucleotides read TGTGCCAGCAGCTCGACGAACGACAGGACGGGCTATGGCTACACCTTC. Translated: CASSSTNDRTGYGYTF. The chain recombines TRBV7-9 with TRBJ1-2; tentative D call: TRBD1 (6 bases). The CDR3 length is 16 residues. V was pared by 4 bases and J by 4 bases, with 19 bases between. Germline-derived CDR1 and CDR2 are SEHNR and FQNEAQ (reference sequence). Full variable domain (remainder filled in from reference TRBV7-9 and TRBJ1-2): DTGVSQNPRHKITKRGQNVTFRCDPISEHNRLYWYRQTLGQGPEFLTYFQNEAQLEKSRLLSDRFSAERPKGSFSTLEIQRTEQGDSAMYLCASSSTNDRTGYGYTFGSGTRLTVV.

The rearrangement uses TRBV7-2 and TRBJ1-5, with a possible D match to TRBD1 (5 bases). Per germline, CDR1 SGHTA and CDR2 FQGNSA. V was pared by 5 bases and J by 13 bases, with 12 bases between. The CDR3 has 11 amino acids. CDR3 coding DNA: TGTGCCAGCAGCCAGGGCCAAGAACAGCATTTT. As protein: CASSQGQEQHF.

This clone was picked up one time. The V call is TRBV30, the J call TRBJ1-4; a weak D match, TRBD1 (6 bases). This CDR3 spans 19 amino acids. Trimming took off 2 bases at V and 10 bases at J, with 32 bases between the two ends. Germline CDR1 reads GTSNPN; CDR2 reads SVGIG (reference sequence). The CDR3 region is CAWSSRTADDLMILGKLFF. In nucleotides, the CDR3 is TGTGCCTGGAGTTCCAGGACAGCCGACGATCTAATGATTTTAGGAAAACTGTTTTTT.

The chain employs TRBV27 and TRBJ2-1; 12 positions agree with TRBD1. CDR1 is MNHEY, CDR2 SMNVEV, per germline (reference sequence). Trimming at V came to 3 bases and at J to 7 bases, leaving 7 bases not matched to a gene. The CDR3 contains 16 residues. CDR3 in DNA: TGTGCCAGCAGTTTGCTCCGGGACAGGGGGCGAAATGAGCAGTTCTTC. Translation: CASSLLRDRGRNEQFF.

CDR3 in amino acids: CASSVQLGGQEYTGELFF. Here the CDR3 DNA reads TGTGCCAGCAGCGTCCAACTTGGGGGACAGGAGTACACCGGGGAGCTGTTTTTT. V and J are TRBV9 and TRBJ2-2; 8 nucleotides line up with TRBD1. The V gene's germline CDR1 is SGDLS and CDR2 YYNGEE. The junction had 12 bases not matched to a gene; V was cut back by 2 bases and J by 3 bases. The CDR3 contains 18 residues. The full variable domain, completed using reference TRBV9 and TRBJ2-2, is DSGVTQTPKHLITATGQRVTLRCSPRSGDLSVYWYQQSLDQGLQFLIQYYNGEERAKGNILERFSAQQFPDLHSELNLSSLELGDSALYFCASSVQLGGQEYTGELFFGEGSRLTVL.

The V gene is TRBV29-1, the J gene TRBJ1-4, with D possibly matching TRBD1 (6 bases). Germline V gene sequence: CDR1 SQVTM, CDR2 ANQGSEA. Trimming pared 6 bases from V and 8 bases from J, leaving 19 bases between. This CDR3 comprises 14 residues. The CDR3, as DNA: TGCAGCGTATCCGGACAGAACCTTGCGGAAAAACTGTTTTTT. Its translation is CSVSGQNLAEKLFF. Filled out from reference TRBV29-1 and TRBJ1-4, the complete variable domain reads SAVISQKPSRDICQRGTSLTIQCQVDSQVTMMFWYRQQPGQSLTLIATANQGSEATYESGFVIDKFPISRPNLTFSTLTVSNMSPEDSSIYLCSVSGQNLAEKLFFGSGTQLSVL.

The rearrangement links TRBV10-3 to TRBJ2-3; a possible D gene is TRBD1 (6 bases). The CDR3 has 16 residues. The germline V gene encodes CDR1 ENHRY and CDR2 SYGVKD. Trimming cost V 0 bases and J 1 base, with 11 bases left between them. CDR3 DNA sequence: TGTGCCATCAGTGAGTCGTGGGGGCTCGGCACAGATACGCAGTATTTT. Encoded protein: CAISESWGLGTDTQYF.

This chain uses TRBV6-4 with TRBJ1-1, with D tentatively TRBD1 (6 bases). The CDR3 runs to 17 residues. Germline V gene sequence: CDR1 MRHNA, CDR2 SNTAGT. The V gene lost 3 bases and the J gene lost 0 bases, with 17 bases spanning the gap. The CDR3 DNA reads TGTGCCAGCAGTGAAGGGACACTCACTCCCATGAACACTGAAGCTTTCTTT. Translation gives CASSEGTLTPMNTEAFF.

The chain uses TRBV7-9 and TRBJ1-1, with D uncertain. The CDR3 runs 13 residues. The V end was cut by 5 bases, the J end by 1 base, with 8 bases between. Germline CDR1 is SEHNR and CDR2 is FQNEAQ (reference sequence). The CDR3 DNA follows: TGTGCCAGCAGCCAACAGCCGAACACTGAAGCTTTCTTT. Protein sequence: CASSQQPNTEAFF.

This clone has just a few counts. The gene calls are TRBV29-1 and TRBJ2-7; 7 nucleotides align to TRBD1. The CDR3 covers 14 residues. CDR1 is SQVTM, CDR2 ANQGSEA, per germline. After removal of 7 bases from V and 0 bases from J, the junction contained 9 bases not matched to a gene. CDR3 sequence: CSALTTGSSYEQYF. The CDR3 nucleotides read TGCAGCGCCCTGACGACAGGGAGCTCCTACGAGCAGTACTTC.

This chain links TRBV30 with TRBJ1-6, with 8 bases lining up with TRBD1. Trimming removed 3 bases from V and 13 bases from J; junction bases left unmatched: 5. From germline, CDR1 is GTSNPN and CDR2 SVGIG (reference sequence). The CDR3 spans 12 residues. The CDR3: CAWRLQGVPLHF. CDR3 DNA sequence: TGTGCCTGGAGGCTACAGGGGGTGCCCCTCCACTTT.

This chain links TRBV30 with TRBJ1-5; D remains ambiguous. Germline lookup yields CDR1 GTSNPN and CDR2 SVGIG (reference sequence). Trimming removed 2 bases from V and 4 bases from J, with 9 bases in between. The CDR3 is 13 amino acids. The CDR3 DNA follows: TGTGCCTGGAGTCCGAGGAAAAATCAGCCCCAGCATTTT. Translated: CAWSPRKNQPQHF.

This rearrangement joins TRBV2 to TRBJ2-2; 7 positions match TRBD1. J lost 2 bases, V lost 9 bases, and 9 bases had no gene match. This CDR3 is 15 amino acids long. Germline V lookup: CDR1 SNHLY, CDR2 FYNNEI. As DNA, the CDR3 is TGTGCCAGTAGGCTAGGGACAGCTAACACCGGGGAGCTGTTTTTT. It encodes CASRLGTANTGELFF.

This chain joins TRBV27 and TRBJ1-5, with TRBD1 matching over 7 bases. Germline CDR1 is MNHEY and CDR2 is SMNVEV (reference sequence). The CDR3 length is 14 residues. V lost 6 bases, J lost 7 bases, and 9 bases stayed unmatched. CDR3 residues: CASRPGTVYQPQHF. CDR3 in DNA: TGTGCCAGCAGGCCTGGGACAGTATACCAGCCCCAGCATTTT.

The rearrangement uses TRBV5-6 and TRBJ1-2; 10 bases are a match to TRBD1. Germline V gene lookup returns CDR1 SGHDT and CDR2 YYEEEE. The CDR3 runs to 17 residues. Losses at the gene ends were 1 base for V and 8 bases for J; bases not matched to a gene: 14. The CDR3 coding sequence is TGTGCCAGCAGCTTGCGGTTCGATGACAGGGGGCGCCGGGGCTACACCTTC. Its protein product is CASSLRFDDRGRRGYTF. Based on the CDR3 plus reference TRBV5-6 and TRBJ1-2, the full variable domain is DAGVTQSPTHLIKTRGQQVTLRCSPKSGHDTVSWYQQALGQGPQFIFQYYEEEERQRGNFPDRFSGHQFPNYSSELNVNALLLGDSALYLCASSLRFDDRGRRGYTFGSGTRLTVV.

This clone has a single count. CDR3 loop: CASSAQGAGNTEAFF. CDR3 coding DNA: TGCGCCAGCAGCGCGCAGGGGGCTGGGAACACTGAAGCTTTCTTT. This chain connects TRBV5-1 to TRBJ1-1; 8 nucleotides line up with TRBD1. Germline lookup yields CDR1 SGHRS and CDR2 YFSETQ. This CDR3 spans 15 amino acids. V gave up 4 bases and J gave up 1 base; unmatched junction bases: 6.

The rearrangement joins TRBV19 to TRBJ2-7; no definite D call. Trimming shortened V by 1 base and J by 0 bases, and 7 bases separated the two germline ends. Germline loops: CDR1 LNHDA, CDR2 SQIVND (reference sequence). The CDR3 extends over 14 amino acids. CDR3 nucleotide sequence: TGTGCCAGTAGTATAGCGGTTAGCTCCTACGAGCAGTACTTC. As protein: CASSIAVSSYEQYF.

CDR3 loop: CASSSTGFHYGYTF. The CDR3, as DNA: TGTGCCAGCAGTTCTACAGGGTTCCACTATGGCTACACCTTC. The chain employs TRBV6-5 and TRBJ1-2; a weak D match, TRBD1 (6 bases). The V gene's germline CDR1 is MNHEY and CDR2 SVGAGI. Trimming pared 4 bases from V and 3 bases from J, leaving 12 bases between. The CDR3 spans 14 residues.

The chain recombines TRBV18 with TRBJ2-3, with 11 bases fitting TRBD2. Germline loops: CDR1 KGHSH, CDR2 LQKENI. V shed 6 bases and J 1 base; nucleotides not matched to a gene: 6. The CDR3 loop spans 16 amino acids. The CDR3 here is CASSPLLAGGTDTQYF. The CDR3, as DNA: TGTGCCAGCTCCCCTCTACTAGCGGGGGGCACAGATACGCAGTATTTT.

The chain has TRBV29-1 and TRBJ1-2, with 9 bases identical to TRBD1. Germline CDR1 SQVTM, CDR2 ANQGSEA. The V segment lost 7 bases and the J segment 8 bases; nucleotides outside the gene matches: 14. This CDR3 has 14 residues. CDR3 bases: TGCAGCGCCGGAGGTCCGGACAGGGGTGGCGGCTACACCTTC. It specifies CSAGGPDRGGGYTF.

CDR3 nucleotide sequence: TGTGCCAGTAGTAGACCGGGACAGCTAAATGAAAAACTGTTTTTT. This translates into CASSRPGQLNEKLFF. This chain connects TRBV19 to TRBJ1-4; TRBD1 matches 7 bases. Germline loops: CDR1 LNHDA, CDR2 SQIVND (reference sequence). Losses at the gene ends were 4 bases for V and 5 bases for J; bases not matched to a gene: 7. CDR3 length: 15 residues.

The J gene is TRBJ2-1, the V gene TRBV9, with TRBD2 identical over 8 bases. This CDR3 is 16 amino acids long. Germline V gives CDR1 SGDLS, CDR2 YYNGEE. Trimming removed 3 bases from V and 7 bases from J; junction bases left unmatched: 12. This CDR3 reads CASSAGRGGRGNEQFF. The CDR3 region has the DNA TGTGCCAGCAGCGCGGGTCGGGGGGGCCGTGGTAATGAGCAGTTCTTC.

J is TRBJ2-7 and V is TRBV5-4; 8 nucleotides match TRBD1. Germline CDR1 reads SGHNT; CDR2 reads YYREEE (reference sequence). Losses at the gene ends were 4 bases for V and 4 bases for J; bases not matched to a gene: 10. This CDR3 has 15 residues. The CDR3 DNA is TGTGCCAGCAGCCCTACCGGGACAGGCCAGTACGAGCAGTACTTC. Residues: CASSPTGTGQYEQYF.

V gene TRBV6-2 or TRBV6-3 combines with J gene TRBJ2-5, with TRBD1 as a possible D gene (5 bases). The CDR3 loop spans 16 amino acids. CDR1 is MNHEY, CDR2 SVGEGT, per germline. Trimming removed 0 bases at V and 2 bases at J, with 13 bases between. Written as DNA, the CDR3 is TGTGCCAGCAGTTACTCGGATGGGGCCCTACAAGAGACCCAGTACTTC. Translated: CASSYSDGALQETQYF.